This T cell receptor beta chain originates from a study of response to subunit inactivated influenza vaccine. MiXCR was run by TCRdb on the RT-PCR reads, yielding one entry per CDR3 protein. The profile shows approximately 500,000 distinct CDR3 sequences, approximately 20% of them singletons. V lost 1 base and J lost 6, with 13 bases in between. The CDR3 consists of 14 residues. The germline V gene encodes CDR1 MGHRA and CDR2 YSYEKL. This clonotype was counted once. These data were also filed under a second study, of T cells expressing NK-cell markers. That study adds: 5'RACE template switching with UMIs generated TCR beta cDNA. Topping the CD3+CD56-NKG2C+ fraction as well were these clonotypes, in a few donors.

The V and J genes are TRBV4-1 and TRBJ2-7; D is unclear. The sequencing here drew on CD4+ T cells sorted from PBMCs, taken about 12 days after vaccination. This clonotype originated in a man over 45 who received an inactivated influenza vaccine. The CDR3 is CASSQGGPTGEQYF. The CDR3 DNA sequence: TGCGCCAGCAGCCAAGGAGGACCTACTGGCGAGCAGTACTTC.